This T cell receptor (beta chain) is drawn from a study of beta chain features in type 1 diabetes. Study as a whole: No patient-donor differences in age, gender, total cells or subset yield. General study points: In all four CD4+ subsets, TCRB CDR3 length was significantly, moderately reduced in type 1 diabetes.

Reverse transcribing all isolated RNA meant expressed TCRB transcripts were sequenced. Some clones are missing from TCRdb's copy, which holds only in-frame ones; the method was immunoSEQ multiplex PCR. The sample shows around 690,000 clones, 12% of them seen only once. To note about this clone: Its antigen is currently unknown.

In total, each donor contributed a single heparinised blood draw that averaged about 120 mL. Markers CD45RO/CCR7/CD25/CD127/CD95/CD27 served to sort CD4+ naive, central memory, regulatory and stem cell-like memory cells. The germline V gene encodes CDR1 SNHLY and CDR2 FYNNEI. V lost 7 bases to trimming and J lost 6 bases, with 15 bases between them. The CDR3 sequence is 13 residues long. This TCR derives from a man younger than 40 with type 1 diabetes. J is TRBJ1-1 and V is TRBV2, with D possibly being TRBD1 (6 bases). Sequencing was carried out using naive CD4+ T cells from blood. CDR3 loop: CASNIQGRPEAFF. The DNA for the CDR3 is TGTGCCAGCAATATCCAGGGGCGCCCTGAAGCTTTCTTT.